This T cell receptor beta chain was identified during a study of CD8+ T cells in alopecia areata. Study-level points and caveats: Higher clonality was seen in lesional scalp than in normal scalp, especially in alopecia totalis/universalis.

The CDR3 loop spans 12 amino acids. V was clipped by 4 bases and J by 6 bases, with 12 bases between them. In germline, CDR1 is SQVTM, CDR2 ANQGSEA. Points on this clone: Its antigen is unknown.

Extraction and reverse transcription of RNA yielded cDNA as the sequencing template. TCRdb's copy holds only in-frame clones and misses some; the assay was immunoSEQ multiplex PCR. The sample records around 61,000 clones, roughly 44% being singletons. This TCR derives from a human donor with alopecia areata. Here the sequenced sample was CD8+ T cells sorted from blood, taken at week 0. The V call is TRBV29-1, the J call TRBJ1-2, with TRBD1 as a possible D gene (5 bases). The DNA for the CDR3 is TGCAGCGTTGGTCAACGGGGGGATGGCTACACCTTC. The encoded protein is CSVGQRGDGYTF.